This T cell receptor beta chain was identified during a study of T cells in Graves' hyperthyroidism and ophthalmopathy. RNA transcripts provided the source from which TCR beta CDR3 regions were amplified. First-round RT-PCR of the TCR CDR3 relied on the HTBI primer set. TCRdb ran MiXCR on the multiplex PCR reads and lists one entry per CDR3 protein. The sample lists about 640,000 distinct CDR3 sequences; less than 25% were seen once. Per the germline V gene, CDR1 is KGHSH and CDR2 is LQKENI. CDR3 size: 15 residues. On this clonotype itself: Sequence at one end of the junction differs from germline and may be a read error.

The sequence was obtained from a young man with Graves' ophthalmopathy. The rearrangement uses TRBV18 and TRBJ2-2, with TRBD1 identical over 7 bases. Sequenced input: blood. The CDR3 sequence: CTSSPGQTNTGELFF. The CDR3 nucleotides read TGTACCAGCTCACCGGGACAGACGAACACCGGGGAGCTGTTTTTT.